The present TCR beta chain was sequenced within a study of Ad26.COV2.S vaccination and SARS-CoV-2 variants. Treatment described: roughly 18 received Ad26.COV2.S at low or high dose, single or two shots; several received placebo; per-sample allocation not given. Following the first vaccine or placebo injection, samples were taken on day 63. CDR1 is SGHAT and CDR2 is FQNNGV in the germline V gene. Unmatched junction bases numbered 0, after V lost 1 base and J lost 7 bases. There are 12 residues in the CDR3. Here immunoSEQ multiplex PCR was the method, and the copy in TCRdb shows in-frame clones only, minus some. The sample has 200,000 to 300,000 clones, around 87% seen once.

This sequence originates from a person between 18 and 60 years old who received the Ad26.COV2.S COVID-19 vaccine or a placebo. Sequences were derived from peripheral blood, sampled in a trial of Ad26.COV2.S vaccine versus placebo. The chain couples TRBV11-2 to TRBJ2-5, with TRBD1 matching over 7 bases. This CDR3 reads CASSLGQGTQYF. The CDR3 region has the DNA TGTGCCAGCAGCTTAGGACAGGGGACCCAGTACTTC.